These T cell receptor beta chains were read from a single sample in a study of shared clonotypes between healthy human individuals. Generated by immunoSEQ multiplex PCR, the TCRdb table keeps only in-frame clones and is missing some. This table has roughly 700,000 clones, 90% appearing once. The sample comprised memory CD8+ T cells from PBMCs. The receptors here all came from a man between 18 and 29 years old in good health. Some clones in this sample may be carry-over from other donors' samples. CDR3s include the opening cysteine and the closing phenylalanine or tryptophan. D genes are given only for firm matches. A clone size is listed for some rows: how often the clone was seen (once, few, many), or a class if it is expanded.

size	D	V	J	CDR3	DNA
.	.	TRBV6-6	TRBJ2-7	CASSYSGQGPAYEQYF	TGTGCCAGCAGTTACTCTGGTCAGGGGCCGGCCTACGAGCAGTACTTC
.	.	TRBV7-9	TRBJ2-6	CASSLREATYSGANVLTF	TGTGCCAGCAGCTTAAGAGAGGCGACCTACTCTGGGGCCAACGTCCTGACTTTC
.	TRBD2	TRBV4-1	TRBJ2-3	CASSPTSGRATDTQYF	TGCGCCAGCAGCCCAACTAGCGGGAGGGCCACAGATACGCAGTATTTT
once	TRBD1	TRBV10-3	TRBJ2-7	CAISEPLEGATYEQYF	TGTGCCATCAGTGAGCCGCTTGAGGGGGCGACCTACGAGCAGTACTTC
.	.	TRBV7-8	TRBJ1-5	CASSSRTESHQPQHF	TGTGCCAGCAGCTCAAGGACAGAAAGCCATCAGCCCCAGCATTTT
many	.	TRBV11-2	TRBJ2-1	CASSLRVRPQGDEQFF	TGTGCCAGCAGCTTAAGGGTCCGTCCCCAGGGCGATGAGCAGTTCTTC
.	TRBD2	TRBV7-9	TRBJ2-7	CASRGSSYEQYF	TGTGCCAGCCGCGGGAGCTCCTACGAGCAGTACTTC
.	.	TRBV27	TRBJ2-6	CASSGWTGANVLTF	TGTGCCAGCAGCGGATGGACTGGGGCCAACGTCCTGACTTTC
.	.	TRBV7-6	TRBJ2-1	CASSPQTGPLYNEQFF	TGTGCCAGCAGCCCTCAGACAGGTCCCCTATACAATGAGCAGTTCTTC
.	.	TRBV5-5	TRBJ1-1	CASSSRLNTEAFF	TGTGCCAGCAGCAGCAGGCTGAACACTGAAGCTTTCTTT
few	.	TRBV25-1	TRBJ1-1	CASSKIRGTEAFF	TGTGCCAGCAGTAAGATTCGGGGAACTGAAGCTTTCTTT
.	.	TRBV7-8	TRBJ2-3	CASSPYSSGVRDTQYF	TGTGCCAGCAGCCCCTATAGTTCAGGCGTTAGAGATACGCAGTATTTT
.	TRBD1	TRBV28	TRBJ1-4	CASSPWDRGRRDEKLFF	TGTGCCAGCAGTCCCTGGGACAGGGGGCGCCGAGATGAAAAACTGTTTTTT
.	.	TRBV28	TRBJ2-7	CASRIRGRGTYEQYF	TGTGCCAGCAGAATAAGGGGGAGAGGAACCTACGAGCAGTACTTC
.	TRBD1	TRBV7-9	TRBJ2-5	CASSSNRGPETQYF	TGTGCCAGCAGCTCAAACAGGGGGCCGGAGACCCAGTACTTC
.	TRBD2	TRBV7-9	TRBJ2-1	CASSFPLGLAADEQFF	TGTGCCAGCAGTTTCCCATTGGGACTAGCTGCAGACGAGCAGTTCTTC
.	TRBD2	TRBV27	TRBJ2-1	CASSFLAGGPENEQFF	TGTGCCAGCAGTTTTCTAGCGGGAGGGCCGGAGAATGAGCAGTTCTTC
.	.	TRBV10-1	TRBJ2-7	CASSEGYEQYF	TGCGCCAGCAGTGAGGGTTACGAGCAGTACTTC
.	.	TRBV27	TRBJ2-1	CASSWQAPSSYNEQFF	TGTGCCAGCAGTTGGCAGGCCCCGAGCTCCTACAATGAGCAGTTCTTC
.	.	TRBV7-9	TRBJ1-2	CASSTSMGEANYGYTF	TGTGCCAGCAGCACCAGTATGGGGGAAGCTAACTATGGCTACACCTTC
.	.	TRBV27	TRBJ2-3	CASSGSADTQYF	TGTGCCAGCAGTGGGTCGGCAGATACGCAGTATTTT
once	.	TRBV19	TRBJ1-4	CASSIWGGNEKLFF	TGTGCCAGTAGTATCTGGGGTGGTAATGAAAAACTGTTTTTT
.	.	TRBV5-1	TRBJ1-5	CASSPRDGTMEPQHF	TGCGCCAGCAGCCCCAGGGACGGAACAATGGAGCCCCAGCATTTT
.	TRBD2	TRBV5-6	TRBJ2-2	CASSLWREGNTGELFF	TGTGCCAGCAGCTTGTGGCGGGAGGGAAACACCGGGGAGCTGTTTTTT
.	.	TRBV7-8	TRBJ1-1	CASSLAGQLNTEAFF	TGTGCCAGCAGCTTAGCTGGACAGCTCAACACTGAAGCTTTCTTT
.	.	TRBV7-8	TRBJ2-2	CATWGRTGELFF	TGTGCCACGTGGGGACGCACCGGGGAGCTGTTTTTT
.	TRBD2	TRBV5-4	TRBJ2-1	CASSDRGLFNEQFF	TGTGCCAGCAGCGATAGGGGACTATTCAATGAGCAGTTCTTC
.	.	TRBV28	TRBJ2-2	CASSLSGVTGELFF	TGTGCCAGCAGTTTATCGGGGGTCACCGGGGAGCTGTTTTTT
.	TRBD1	TRBV19	TRBJ1-1	CASSIDRQGNTEAFF	TGTGCCAGTAGTATAGATAGACAGGGGAACACTGAAGCTTTCTTT
.	.	TRBV11-2	TRBJ2-1	CASSPGSFYNEQFF	TGTGCCAGCAGCCCCGGGTCTTTCTACAATGAGCAGTTCTTC
.	TRBD2	TRBV28	TRBJ2-1	CASRSSGRYEQFF	TGTGCCAGCAGGTCCAGCGGGAGGTATGAGCAGTTCTTC
.	.	TRBV27	TRBJ1-2	CASSSLPPEHWTIGDRYTF	TGTGCCAGCAGTTCCCTTCCCCCCGAACACTGGACTATAGGGGATCGCTACACCTTC
.	TRBD1	TRBV19	TRBJ1-1	CASSTGQASNTEAFF	TGTGCCAGTAGTACGGGACAGGCCTCAAACACTGAAGCTTTCTTT
.	.	TRBV19	TRBJ2-2	CASSIGQGRGTGELFF	TGTGCCAGTAGTATAGGTCAGGGGCGTGGGACCGGGGAGCTGTTTTTT
.	.	TRBV10-2	TRBJ2-2	CASSARLASPGELFF	TGCGCCAGCAGTGCTCGCCTAGCATCCCCCGGGGAGCTGTTTTTT
few	.	TRBV4-1	TRBJ2-7	CASSREGTSYEQYF	TGCGCCAGCAGCCGGGAGGGGACATCCTACGAGCAGTACTTC
.	.	TRBV7-9	TRBJ1-4	CASSFWGQGEKLFF	TGTGCCAGCAGCTTTTGGGGACAAGGCGAAAAACTGTTTTTT
.	.	TRBV5-1	TRBJ1-1	CASSGRAANTEAFF	TGCGCCAGCAGCGGGCGGGCCGCGAACACTGAAGCTTTCTTT
.	.	TRBV7-9	TRBJ2-7	CASSERDRTYEQYF	TGTGCCAGCAGTGAGCGGGACAGGACCTACGAGCAGTACTTC
.	.	TRBV9	TRBJ2-1	CASSARGNSYNEQFF	TGTGCCAGCAGCGCCCGGGGGAACTCCTACAATGAGCAGTTCTTC
.	TRBD1	TRBV6-4	TRBJ2-6	CASSEHDRDPSSGANVLTF	TGTGCCAGCAGCGAACACGACAGGGACCCTAGCTCTGGGGCCAACGTCCTGACTTTC
.	TRBD1	TRBV7-9	TRBJ2-3	CASSVGTGEDVF	TGTGCCAGCAGCGTAGGGACAGGGGAAGATGTATTT
.	.	TRBV6-1	TRBJ1-1	CASRGDGGIEAFF	TGTGCCAGCAGGGGGGACGGGGGCATCGAAGCTTTCTTT
.	TRBD2	TRBV2	TRBJ2-1	CASSEAPGLALNEQFF	TGTGCCAGCAGCGAGGCGCCGGGACTAGCTCTCAATGAGCAGTTCTTC
.	.	TRBV9	TRBJ2-1	CASSVGTGRLGQFF	TGTGCCAGCAGCGTAGGAACGGGCCGCCTGGGGCAGTTCTTC
.	.	TRBV9	TRBJ2-5	CASSAGVSEVPGTQYF	TGTGCCAGCAGCGCGGGGGTCTCAGAAGTCCCGGGGACCCAGTACTTC
few	.	TRBV2	TRBJ1-2	CASSEGRAPYGYTF	TGTGCCAGCAGTGAAGGCCGGGCCCCTTATGGCTACACCTTC
.	TRBD2	TRBV7-9	TRBJ2-1	CASSAGVAASGRRVFF	TGTGCCAGCAGCGCGGGGGTGGCGGCTAGCGGGAGGCGGGTGTTCTTC
.	.	TRBV4-3	TRBJ1-1	CASSRGTFGGSGSEAFF	TGCGCCAGCAGCCGAGGGACCTTCGGAGGGAGTGGCTCTGAAGCTTTCTTT
.	.	TRBV6-6	TRBJ1-2	CASSSGALGVDGYTF	TGTGCCAGCAGCTCCGGGGCCCTCGGGGTTGATGGCTACACCTTC
.	.	TRBV12-5	TRBJ2-1	CASGLEVRAGYDSNEQFF	TGTGCTAGTGGTTTGGAGGTCCGGGCGGGGTACGACTCCAATGAGCAGTTCTTC
.	.	TRBV7-9	TRBJ2-7	CASSLEEAPVNF	TGTGCCAGCAGCTTAGAGGAGGCACCAGTAAACTTC
.	.	TRBV6-5	TRBJ2-5	CASWHGETQYF	TGTGCCAGCTGGCACGGCGAGACCCAGTACTTC
.	TRBD2	TRBV11-1	TRBJ2-5	CASSLVGLVDETQYF	TGTGCCAGCAGCTTAGTCGGACTAGTGGACGAGACCCAGTACTTC
.	.	TRBV4-2	TRBJ1-2	CASSQEGDIWASDGYTF	TGTGCCAGCAGCCAAGAAGGGGACATTTGGGCCTCGGATGGCTACACCTTC
.	TRBD2	TRBV28	TRBJ2-1	CASSLFGTSGSSYNEQFF	TGTGCCAGCAGTTTATTCGGGACTAGCGGGAGTAGTTACAATGAGCAGTTCTTC
.	TRBD1	TRBV13	TRBJ2-2	CASSMGQGAHGELFF	TGTGCCAGCAGCATGGGACAGGGTGCGCACGGGGAGCTGTTTTTT
.	TRBD1	TRBV27	TRBJ2-3	CASSHRTGPTDTQYF	TGTGCCAGCAGTCACCGGACAGGGCCCACAGATACGCAGTATTTT